This T cell receptor (beta chain) was sequenced during a study of CD8+ T cells in alopecia areata. RNA was isolated and reverse transcribed to cDNA, the sequencing template. The assay was immunoSEQ multiplex PCR, and TCRdb's table has in-frame clones only and misses some. The data hold almost 250,000 clones, with roughly two thirds observed a single time. Source: CD4+ T cells sorted from blood, taken at week 0. The origin of this receptor is a human donor with alopecia areata.

CDR3 sequence reads: CASSQATSSGANVLTF. In DNA form, the CDR3 reads TGCGCCAGCAGCCAGGCTACCAGCTCTGGGGCCAACGTCCTGACTTTC. The chain carries TRBV4-1 and TRBJ2-6, with D uncertain. The CDR3 contains 16 residues. Between the trimmed V and J ends, which lost 3 bases and 0 bases, there was a span of 9 bases. CDR1 is MGHRA, CDR2 YSYEKL, per germline.